The 14 T cell receptor beta chains given below trace back to one sample, sequenced in a study of Graves' ophthalmopathy and Graves' hyperthyroidism. Using RNA transcripts, the TCR beta CDR3 regions were amplified. HTBI primers primed a first-round RT-PCR, and a second-round multiplex PCR followed. One entry per CDR3 protein results from TCRdb running MiXCR on the multiplex PCR reads. The sample lists about 740,000 distinct CDR3 sequences, around 40% occurring once. The source material was peripheral blood. These receptor sequences come from an adult man with Graves' ophthalmopathy.

This clonotype was seen once. Germline is not matched at one junction end, which may reflect a read error. The chain recombines TRBV7-3 with TRBJ2-7; TRBD2 is a possible D gene (6 bases). The germline CDR1 and CDR2 sequences are SGHTA and FQGTGA. The CDR3 has 17 residues. CDR3 nucleotide sequence: TGCGCCAGCAGCCAAGAGTGGGGTACCTCGGAGGGATACGAGCAGTACTTC. This sequence encodes CASSQEWGTSEGYEQYF.

This clonotype appeared a few times. The chain couples TRBV4-1 to TRBJ2-7, with 9 bases aligning to TRBD2. CDR1 MGHRA and CDR2 YSYEKL come from the germline V gene. The CDR3 has 14 amino acids. J was trimmed by 5 bases and V by 1 base; bases with no gene match: 3. The CDR3 here is CASSQASGGNEQYF. The DNA of the CDR3 is TGCGCCAGCAGCCAAGCCAGCGGGGGGAACGAGCAGTACTTC.

V and J are TRBV15 and TRBJ1-6; perhaps TRBD1 as D (5 bases). The length of the CDR3 is 12 residues. Germline V CDR1 and CDR2: LNHNV, YYDKDF (reference sequence). Between the trimmed V and J ends, which lost 5 bases and 13 bases, there was a span of 12 bases. CDR3 sequence: CATSGQGSPLHF. In DNA, the CDR3 is TGTGCCACCAGCGGGCAGGGAAGCCCCCTCCACTTT.

This clonotype occurred many times. One end of the junction fails to match germline, which may point to a read error. This chain links TRBV20-1 with TRBJ2-7, with D tentatively TRBD1 or TRBD2 (7 bases each). CDR3 length: 15 residues. Germline V gene lookup returns CDR1 DFQATT and CDR2 SNEGSKA (reference sequence). In nucleotides, the CDR3 is TGCAGTGCTAGCCGAGCGGGACAGCCAACCTACCAGCAGTACTTC. Amino acid sequence: CSASRAGQPTYQQYF.

This sequence joins TRBV12-3 or TRBV12-4 and TRBJ1-1; TRBD1 is a possible D gene (5 bases). Trimming removed 5 bases from V and 2 bases from J, with 12 bases in between. CDR3 length: 14 amino acids. The CDR3 region has the DNA TGTGCCAGCAGTCTTCGGACACGCAACACTGAAGCTTTCTTT. Protein: CASSLRTRNTEAFF.

The chain employs TRBV20-1 and TRBJ1-1; 10 bases map to TRBD1. The CDR3 has 13 residues. From germline, CDR1 is DFQATT and CDR2 SNEGSKA (reference sequence). V was pared by 7 bases and J by 7 bases, with 9 bases of the junction left unmatched. The CDR3 is CSGGDRGSGEAFF. The CDR3 DNA follows: TGCAGTGGGGGGGACAGGGGATCGGGTGAAGCTTTCTTT.

This clonotype showed up many times. A much larger clone differs from this one at a single base, so this may be a read error. J is TRBJ2-7 and V is TRBV2; 7 bases line up with TRBD1. The CDR3 length is 14 residues. J was trimmed by 3 bases and V by 4 bases; bases with no gene match: 6. Germline values: CDR1 SNHLY, CDR2 FYNNEI. CDR3 coding DNA: TGTGCCAGCAGTGCGACAGGGAGCCTCTACGAGCAGTACTTC. It yields the protein CASSATGSLYEQYF.

This clonotype was recorded at least ten times. This sequence joins TRBV11-2 and TRBJ2-5; D is possibly TRBD2 (6 bases). Per germline, CDR1 SGHAT and CDR2 FQNNGV. The CDR3 is 15 amino acids. The germline V and J ends were trimmed by 1 base and 7 bases, with 16 bases remaining between them. The CDR3 here is CASSLGRTTSGTQYF. The CDR3 DNA reads as TGTGCCAGCAGCTTAGGGAGGACTACCTCGGGGACCCAGTACTTC. Full variable domain (outside the CDR3, taken from reference TRBV11-2 and TRBJ2-5): EAGVAQSPRYKIIEKRQSVAFWCNPISGHATLYWYQQILGQGPKLLIQFQNNGVVDDSQLPKDRFSAERLKGVDSTLKIQPAKLEDSAVYLCASSLGRTTSGTQYFGPGTRLLVL.

This clonotype was picked up many times. The V gene is TRBV29-1, the J gene TRBJ1-6, with TRBD1 identical over 9 bases. Germline lookup yields CDR1 SQVTM and CDR2 ANQGSEA. The V gene end was trimmed by 6 bases and the J gene end by 9 bases; junction bases not matched to a gene: 3. The CDR3 extends over 12 amino acids. The chain's CDR3 is CSVTTGGSPLHF. DNA of the CDR3: TGCAGCGTAACGACAGGGGGTTCACCCCTCCACTTT.

The rearrangement links TRBV14 to TRBJ1-2; possibly TRBD1 for D (5 bases). The CDR3 is 14 amino acids. V lost 1 base and J lost 5, with 11 bases in between. Germline values: CDR1 SGHDN, CDR2 FVKESK. CDR3 protein: CASSQGGERYGYTF. The DNA for the CDR3 is TGTGCCAGCAGCCAAGGAGGGGAGAGGTATGGCTACACCTTC.

This clonotype was observed a handful of times. The V call is TRBV7-2, the J call TRBJ2-7, with D perhaps given as TRBD1 or TRBD2 (6 bases each). This CDR3 has 13 residues. Germline V lookup: CDR1 SGHTA, CDR2 FQGNSA. Trimming took off 5 bases at V and 5 bases at J, with 13 bases between the two ends. The CDR3 region is CASSLERGDEQYF. Written as DNA, the CDR3 is TGTGCCAGCAGCCTAGAGAGGGGGGACGAGCAGTACTTC. Combining the CDR3 with reference TRBV7-2 and TRBJ2-7 gives the whole variable domain GAGVSQSPSNKVTEKGKDVELRCDPISGHTALYWYRQSLGQGLEFLIYFQGNSAPDKSGLPSDRFSAERTGGSVSTLTIQRTQQEDSAVYLCASSLERGDEQYFGPGTRLTVT.

This clonotype has more than one count but fewer than ten. The chain links TRBV7-2 to TRBJ2-2, with 10 bases identical to TRBD2. Unmatched junction bases numbered 8, after V lost 1 base and J lost 6 bases. CDR3 length equals 17 residues. The V gene's germline CDR1 is SGHTA and CDR2 FQGNSA. The CDR3 loop reads CASSLDIRLAGAGELFF. The CDR3, as DNA: TGTGCCAGCAGCTTAGACATACGTCTAGCGGGAGCCGGGGAGCTGTTTTTT.

The chain uses TRBV25-1 and TRBJ2-2; D unclear. V lost 8 bases to trimming and J lost 6 bases, with 10 bases between them. CDR1 is MGHDK and CDR2 is SYGVNS in the germline V gene. The CDR3 extends over 12 amino acids. The CDR3 bases are TGTGCCAGCCAAGGTCCCGCCGGGGAGCTGTTTTTT. Its protein is CASQGPAGELFF.

This chain uses TRBV7-9 with TRBJ1-1; D possibly corresponds to TRBD1 (5 bases). The V end was cut by 3 bases, the J end by 1 base, with 9 bases between. Germline V gene data show CDR1 as SEHNR and CDR2 as FQNEAQ (reference sequence). CDR3 length: 14 amino acids. The CDR3 protein is CASSLTAPNTEAFF. The CDR3 nucleotides read TGTGCCAGCAGCTTGACAGCCCCGAACACTGAAGCTTTCTTT.